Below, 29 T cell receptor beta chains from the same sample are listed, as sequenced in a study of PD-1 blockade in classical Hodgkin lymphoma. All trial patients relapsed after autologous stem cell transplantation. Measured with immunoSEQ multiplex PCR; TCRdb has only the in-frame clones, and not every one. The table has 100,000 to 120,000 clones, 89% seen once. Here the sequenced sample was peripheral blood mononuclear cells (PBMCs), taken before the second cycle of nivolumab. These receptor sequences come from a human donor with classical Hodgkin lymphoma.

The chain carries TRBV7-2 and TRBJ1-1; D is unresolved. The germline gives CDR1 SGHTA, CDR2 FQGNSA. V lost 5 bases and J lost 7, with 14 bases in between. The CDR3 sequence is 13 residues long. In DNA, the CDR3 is TGTGCCAGCAGCCCCCAAGGACTTGGTGAAGCTTTCTTT. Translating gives CASSPQGLGEAFF.

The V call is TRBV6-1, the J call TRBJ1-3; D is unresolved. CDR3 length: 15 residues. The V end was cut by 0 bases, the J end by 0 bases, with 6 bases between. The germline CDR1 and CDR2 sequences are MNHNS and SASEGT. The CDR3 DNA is TGTGCCAGCAGTGAAGCGATCTACTCTGGAAACACCATATATTTT. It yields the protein CASSEAIYSGNTIYF.

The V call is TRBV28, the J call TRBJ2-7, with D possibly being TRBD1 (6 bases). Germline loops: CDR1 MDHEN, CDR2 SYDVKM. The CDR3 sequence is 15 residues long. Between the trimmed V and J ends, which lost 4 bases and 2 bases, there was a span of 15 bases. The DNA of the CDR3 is TGTGCCAGCAGTTCAACAGGGATTAGGACCTACGAGCAGTACTTC. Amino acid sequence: CASSSTGIRTYEQYF. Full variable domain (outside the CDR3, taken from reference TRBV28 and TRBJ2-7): DVKVTQSSRYLVKRTGEKVFLECVQDMDHENMFWYRQDPGLGLRLIYFSYDVKMKEKGDIPEGYSVSREKKERFSLILESASTNQTSMYLCASSSTGIRTYEQYFGPGTRLTVT.

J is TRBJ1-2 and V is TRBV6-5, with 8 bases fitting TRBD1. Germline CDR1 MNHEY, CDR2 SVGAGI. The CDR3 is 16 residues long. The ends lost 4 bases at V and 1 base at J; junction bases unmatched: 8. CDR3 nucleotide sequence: TGTGCCAGCAGTTCTGGACAGGGAACCTTTAACTATGGCTACACCTTC. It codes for CASSSGQGTFNYGYTF.

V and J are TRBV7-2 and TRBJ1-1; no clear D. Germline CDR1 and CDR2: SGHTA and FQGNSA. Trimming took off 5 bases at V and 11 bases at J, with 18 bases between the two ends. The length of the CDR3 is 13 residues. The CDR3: CASSTQGDVSAFF. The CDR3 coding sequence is TGTGCCAGCAGCACCCAAGGAGACGTGAGTGCTTTCTTT.

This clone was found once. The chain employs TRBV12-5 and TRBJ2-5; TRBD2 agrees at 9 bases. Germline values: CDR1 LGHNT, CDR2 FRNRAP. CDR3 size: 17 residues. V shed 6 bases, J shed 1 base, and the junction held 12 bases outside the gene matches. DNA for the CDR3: TGTGCTAGTGGCTCGGGGAAAGCGGGAGGAACCCAAGAGACCCAGTACTTC. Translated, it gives CASGSGKAGGTQETQYF.

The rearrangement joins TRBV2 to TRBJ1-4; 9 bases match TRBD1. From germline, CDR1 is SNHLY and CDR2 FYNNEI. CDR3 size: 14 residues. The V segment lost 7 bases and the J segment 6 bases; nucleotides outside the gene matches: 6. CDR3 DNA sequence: TGTGCCAGCAAGGGACAGGGATCGGATGAAAAACTGTTTTTT. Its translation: CASKGQGSDEKLFF.

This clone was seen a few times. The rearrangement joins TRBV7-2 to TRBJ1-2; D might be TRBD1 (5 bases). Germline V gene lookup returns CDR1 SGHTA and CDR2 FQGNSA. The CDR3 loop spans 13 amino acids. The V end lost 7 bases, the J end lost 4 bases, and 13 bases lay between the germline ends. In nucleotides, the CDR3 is TGTGCCAGCACTACGGGGGAGGGCTATGGCTACACCTTC. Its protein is CASTTGEGYGYTF.

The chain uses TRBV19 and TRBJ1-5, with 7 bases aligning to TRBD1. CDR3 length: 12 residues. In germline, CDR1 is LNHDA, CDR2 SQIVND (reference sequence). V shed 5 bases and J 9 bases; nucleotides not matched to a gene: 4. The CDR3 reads CASSQGGRPQHF. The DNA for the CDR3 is TGTGCCAGTAGTCAAGGGGGCCGGCCCCAGCATTTT.

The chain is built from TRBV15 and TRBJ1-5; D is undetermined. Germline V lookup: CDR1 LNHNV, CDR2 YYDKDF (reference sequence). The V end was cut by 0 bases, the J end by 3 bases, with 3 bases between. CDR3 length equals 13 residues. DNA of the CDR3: TGTGCCACCAGCAGAGATCCCAATCAGCCCCAGCATTTT. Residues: CATSRDPNQPQHF.

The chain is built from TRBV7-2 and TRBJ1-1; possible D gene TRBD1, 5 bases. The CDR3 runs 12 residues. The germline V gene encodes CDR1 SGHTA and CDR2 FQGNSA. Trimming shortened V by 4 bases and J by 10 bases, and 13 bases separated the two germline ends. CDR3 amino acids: CASSSSGLSAFF. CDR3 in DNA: TGTGCCAGCAGCTCCTCGGGACTCTCAGCTTTCTTT.

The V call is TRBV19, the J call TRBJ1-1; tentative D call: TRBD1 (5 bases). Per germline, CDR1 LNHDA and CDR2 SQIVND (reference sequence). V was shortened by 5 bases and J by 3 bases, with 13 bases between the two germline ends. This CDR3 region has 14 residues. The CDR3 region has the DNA TGTGCCAGTAGTTCATGGACGGGGGACACTGAAGCTTTCTTT. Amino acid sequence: CASSSWTGDTEAFF.

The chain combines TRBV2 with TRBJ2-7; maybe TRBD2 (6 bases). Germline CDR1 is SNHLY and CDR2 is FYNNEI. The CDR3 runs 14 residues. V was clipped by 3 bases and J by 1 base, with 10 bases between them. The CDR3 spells CASSDPGRSYEQYF. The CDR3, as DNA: TGTGCCAGCAGTGATCCTGGGAGGTCCTACGAGCAGTACTTC.

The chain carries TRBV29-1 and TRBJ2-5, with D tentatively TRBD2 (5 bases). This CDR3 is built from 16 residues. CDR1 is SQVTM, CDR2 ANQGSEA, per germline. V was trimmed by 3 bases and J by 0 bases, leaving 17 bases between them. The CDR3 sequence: CSVDFVASRNQETQYF. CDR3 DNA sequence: TGCAGCGTTGATTTTGTCGCTAGCCGGAACCAAGAGACCCAGTACTTC.

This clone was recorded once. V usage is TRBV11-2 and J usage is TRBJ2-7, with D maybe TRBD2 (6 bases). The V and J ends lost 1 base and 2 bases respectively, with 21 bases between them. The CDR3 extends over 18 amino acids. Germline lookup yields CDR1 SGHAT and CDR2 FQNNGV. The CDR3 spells CASSLALLGASVPYEQYF. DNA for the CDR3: TGTGCCAGCAGCTTAGCCCTACTCGGGGCTAGCGTGCCCTACGAGCAGTACTTC. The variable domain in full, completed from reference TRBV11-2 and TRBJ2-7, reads EAGVAQSPRYKIIEKRQSVAFWCNPISGHATLYWYQQILGQGPKLLIQFQNNGVVDDSQLPKDRFSAERLKGVDSTLKIQPAKLEDSAVYLCASSLALLGASVPYEQYFGPGTRLTVT.

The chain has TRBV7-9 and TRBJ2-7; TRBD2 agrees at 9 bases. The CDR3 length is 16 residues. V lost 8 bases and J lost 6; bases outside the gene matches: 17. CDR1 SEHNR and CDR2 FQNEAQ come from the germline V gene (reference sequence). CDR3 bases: TGTGCCAGCCTCCTTGGGGCGGGAGGGCCGCTCGGCGAGCAGTACTTC. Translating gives CASLLGAGGPLGEQYF.

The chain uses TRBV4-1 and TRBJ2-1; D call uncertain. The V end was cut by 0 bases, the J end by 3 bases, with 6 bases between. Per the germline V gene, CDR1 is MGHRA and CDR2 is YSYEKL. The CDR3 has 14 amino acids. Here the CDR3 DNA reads TGCGCCAGCAGCCAAGATCCGGACTACAATGAGCAGTTCTTC. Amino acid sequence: CASSQDPDYNEQFF.

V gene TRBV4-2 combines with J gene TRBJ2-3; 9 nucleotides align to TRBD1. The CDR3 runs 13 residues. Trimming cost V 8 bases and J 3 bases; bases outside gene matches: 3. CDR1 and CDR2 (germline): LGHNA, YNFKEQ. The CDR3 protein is CASGDRDTDTQYF. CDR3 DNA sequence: TGTGCCAGCGGGGACAGGGATACAGATACGCAGTATTTT.

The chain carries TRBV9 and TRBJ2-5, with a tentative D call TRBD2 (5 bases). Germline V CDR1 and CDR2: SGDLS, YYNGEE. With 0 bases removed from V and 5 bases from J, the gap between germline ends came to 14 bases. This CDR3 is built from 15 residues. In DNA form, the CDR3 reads TGTGCCAGCAGCGTAGGTCCCTCGGAGCGGGAGACCCAGTACTTC. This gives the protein CASSVGPSERETQYF.

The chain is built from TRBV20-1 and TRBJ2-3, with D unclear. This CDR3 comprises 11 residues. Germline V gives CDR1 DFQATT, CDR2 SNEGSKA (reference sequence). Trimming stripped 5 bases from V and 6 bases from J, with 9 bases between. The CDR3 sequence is CSALSRDTQYF. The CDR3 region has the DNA TGCAGTGCTCTATCTAGGGATACGCAGTATTTT.

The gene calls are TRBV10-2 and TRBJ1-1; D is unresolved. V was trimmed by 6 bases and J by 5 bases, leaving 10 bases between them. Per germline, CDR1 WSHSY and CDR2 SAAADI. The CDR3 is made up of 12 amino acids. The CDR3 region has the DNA TGCGCCAGCAGAGTGGAAGGAACTGAAGCTTTCTTT. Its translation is CASRVEGTEAFF.

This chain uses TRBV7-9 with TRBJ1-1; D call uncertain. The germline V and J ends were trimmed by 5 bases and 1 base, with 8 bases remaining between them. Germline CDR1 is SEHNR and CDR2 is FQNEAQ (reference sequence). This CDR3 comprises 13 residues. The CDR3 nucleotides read TGTGCCAGCAGCCCCTGGACGAACACTGAAGCTTTCTTT. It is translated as CASSPWTNTEAFF. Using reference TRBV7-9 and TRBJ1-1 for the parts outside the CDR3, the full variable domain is DTGVSQNPRHKITKRGQNVTFRCDPISEHNRLYWYRQTLGQGPEFLTYFQNEAQLEKSRLLSDRFSAERPKGSFSTLEIQRTEQGDSAMYLCASSPWTNTEAFFGQGTRLTVV.

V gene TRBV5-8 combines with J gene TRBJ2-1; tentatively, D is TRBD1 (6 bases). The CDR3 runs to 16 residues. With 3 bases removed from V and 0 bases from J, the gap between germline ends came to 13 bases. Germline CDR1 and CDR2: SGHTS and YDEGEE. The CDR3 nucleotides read TGTGCCAGCAGCTCGGGGACATCTGGCTCCTACAATGAGCAGTTCTTC. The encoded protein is CASSSGTSGSYNEQFF.

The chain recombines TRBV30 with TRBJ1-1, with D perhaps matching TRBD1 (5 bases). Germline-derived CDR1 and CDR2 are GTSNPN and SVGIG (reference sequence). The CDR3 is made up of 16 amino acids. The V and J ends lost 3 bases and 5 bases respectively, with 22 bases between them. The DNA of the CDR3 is TGTGCCTGGAGACCGAGGGGCAGGAAGGGCTGGACTGAAGCTTTCTTT. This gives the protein CAWRPRGRKGWTEAFF.

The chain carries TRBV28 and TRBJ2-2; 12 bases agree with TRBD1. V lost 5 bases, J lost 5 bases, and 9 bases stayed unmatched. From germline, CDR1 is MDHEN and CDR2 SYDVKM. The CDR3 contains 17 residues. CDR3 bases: TGTGCCAGCAGTCCCGGGACAGGGGGCGTCCCTACCGGGGAGCTGTTTTTT. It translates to CASSPGTGGVPTGELFF.

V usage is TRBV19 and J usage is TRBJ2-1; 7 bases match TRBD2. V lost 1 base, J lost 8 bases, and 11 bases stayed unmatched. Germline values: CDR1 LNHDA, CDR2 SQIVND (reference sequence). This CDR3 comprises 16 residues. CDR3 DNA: TGTGCCAGTAGTATAGGGAGAGGCGGGAGTATGGATGAGCAGTTCTTC. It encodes CASSIGRGGSMDEQFF.

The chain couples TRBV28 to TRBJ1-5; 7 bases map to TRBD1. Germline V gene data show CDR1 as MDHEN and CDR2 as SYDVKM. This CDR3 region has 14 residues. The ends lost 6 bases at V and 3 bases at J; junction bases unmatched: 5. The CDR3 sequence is CASSLGTDNQPQHF. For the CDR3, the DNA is TGTGCCAGCAGCCTAGGGACAGACAATCAGCCCCAGCATTTT.

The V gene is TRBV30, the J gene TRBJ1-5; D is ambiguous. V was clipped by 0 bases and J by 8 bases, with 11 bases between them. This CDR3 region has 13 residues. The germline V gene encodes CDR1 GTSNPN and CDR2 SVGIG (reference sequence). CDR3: CAWSVYPHEPQHF. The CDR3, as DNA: TGTGCCTGGAGTGTATATCCTCACGAGCCCCAGCATTTT.

The CDR3: CASSPAVVSTDTQYF. In DNA, the CDR3 is TGTGCCAGCAGCCCCGCGGTTGTTTCGACAGATACGCAGTATTTT. The genes are TRBV5-4 and TRBJ2-3; D call uncertain. V was trimmed by 4 bases and J by 3 bases, leaving 15 bases between them. Germline V gene sequence: CDR1 SGHNT, CDR2 YYREEE (reference sequence). The CDR3 has 15 residues.